This T cell receptor beta chain emerged from a study of T cell responses to AZD1222 COVID-19 vaccine. Study-wide results and limits: Only a handful of AZD1222 recipients, six or seven in all, had baseline seropositivity. Without day 14 samples, only post-peak T cell repertoires were studied.

Second-dose schedules of about 4 or about 12 weeks were combined. This clone is a singleton in its sample. Its matching antigen is unknown. TCRdb keeps only in-frame clones here, not all; method: immunoSEQ multiplex PCR. This sample has about 130,000 clones; around 93% occur once, and the top ten carry approximately 7%. Germline lookup yields CDR1 SGHNT and CDR2 YYREEE (reference sequence). This CDR3 spans 13 amino acids. Trimming removed 4 bases at V and 1 base at J, with 9 bases between. This clonotype was sampled from an adult who received the AZD1222 COVID-19 vaccine. The sample here was peripheral blood, taken 28 days after the second AZD1222 dose. The V call is TRBV5-4, the J call TRBJ2-7; no firm D call. The CDR3 loop is CASSPGSSYEQYF. As DNA, the CDR3 is TGTGCCAGCAGCCCAGGTTCTTCCTACGAGCAGTACTTC.